This TCR beta chain was observed in a study of blood T cell repertoires in COVID-19. Study-level background: The origin of the acute and convalescent COVID-19 samples was the United States, Italy and Spain. PBMCs, B-cell-depleted T cells, or T cells provided the cDNA or gDNA that made up the material.

V gave up 4 bases and J gave up 2 bases, with 6 bases separating them. The CDR3 runs to 13 residues. From germline, CDR1 is SGHTA and CDR2 FQGTGA. Original processing notes: Reference gene primer amplification in the assay estimated nucleated cell counts. Using immunoSEQ multiplex PCR, the repertoire was profiled, and TCRdb retains in-frame clones only, with some absent. D and trimming were read from the DNA, whereas the V and J calls and clone size are those reported in that table. The repertoire holds roughly 160,000 clones, with 86% as singletons. The sequenced material came from peripheral blood. This TCR derives from a man between 50 and 59 years old with active or convalescent COVID-19. V gene TRBV7-3 combines with J gene TRBJ2-1; perhaps TRBD1 as D (5 bases). Here the CDR3 DNA reads TGTGCCAGCAGCTCGACAGCCTACAATGAGCAGTTCTTC. The encoded protein is CASSSTAYNEQFF.